This TCR beta chain was obtained from a study of T cell repertoires in cytomegalovirus infection. Study in general: Both a matching HLA type and CMV infection were indicated by public TCR beta signatures.

About this clonotype: Antigen unknown.

TCRdb processed the reads anew with MiXCR; each CDR3 protein has one entry. The data show 150,000 to 200,000 distinct CDR3 sequences, approximately 14% seen once. Losses at the gene ends were 5 bases for V and 5 bases for J; bases not matched to a gene: 8. This CDR3 comprises 15 residues. Germline V gene lookup returns CDR1 SGHKS and CDR2 YYEKEE (reference sequence). Study-level results: HLA-C-restricted CMV clonotypes gave the most frequent clonotype in two of eight donors. Individuals carrying CMV plus the relevant HLA were identified by cumulative frequency of public TCR beta families.

The TCR comes from a human donor in good health (CMV status not recorded). Some clones in this sample may be carry-over from other donors' samples. V gene TRBV5-5 combines with J gene TRBJ2-1; 9 bases are shared with TRBD1. The sample was PBMCs. The DNA of the CDR3 is TGTGCCAGCAGTTTACAGGGGGCTTATAACAATGAGCAGTTCTTC. This translates into CASSLQGAYNNEQFF.